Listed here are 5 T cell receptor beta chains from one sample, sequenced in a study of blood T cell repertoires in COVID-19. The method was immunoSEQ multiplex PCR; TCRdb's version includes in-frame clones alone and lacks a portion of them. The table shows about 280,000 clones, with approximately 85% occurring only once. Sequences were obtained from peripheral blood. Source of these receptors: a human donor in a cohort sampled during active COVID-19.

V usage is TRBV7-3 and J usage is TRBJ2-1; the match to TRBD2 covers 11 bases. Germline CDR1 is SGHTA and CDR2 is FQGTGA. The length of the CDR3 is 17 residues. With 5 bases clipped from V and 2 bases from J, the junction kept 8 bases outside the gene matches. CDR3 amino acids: CASSQTRTSGPYNEQFF. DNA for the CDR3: TGTGCCAGCAGCCAAACCAGGACTAGCGGGCCCTACAATGAGCAGTTCTTC.

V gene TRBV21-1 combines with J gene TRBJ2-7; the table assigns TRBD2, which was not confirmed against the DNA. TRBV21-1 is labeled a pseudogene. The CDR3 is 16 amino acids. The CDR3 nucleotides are TGTGCCAGCAGCAAAGAATCTAGGTCGGCTCACTACGAGCAGTACTTC. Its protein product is CASSKESRSAHYEQYF.

The chain's CDR3 is CASSAGQGREAFF. Here the CDR3 DNA reads TGTGCCAGCAGCGCAGGACAGGGGAGGGAAGCTTTCTTT. This chain links TRBV2 with TRBJ1-1; 9 bases line up with TRBD1. This CDR3 comprises 13 residues. Per the germline V gene, CDR1 is SNHLY and CDR2 is FYNNEI. V gave up 6 bases and J gave up 8 bases; unmatched junction bases: 7.

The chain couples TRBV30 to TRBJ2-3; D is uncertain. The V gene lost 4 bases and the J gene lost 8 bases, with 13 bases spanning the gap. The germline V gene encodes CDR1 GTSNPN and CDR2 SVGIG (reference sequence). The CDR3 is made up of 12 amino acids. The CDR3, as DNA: TGTGCCTGGAAGTCGGAGCTGGGTACGCAGTATTTT. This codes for CAWKSELGTQYF. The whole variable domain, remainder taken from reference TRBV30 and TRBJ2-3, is SQTIHQWPATLVQPVGSPLSLECTVEGTSNPNLYWYRQAAGRGLQLLFYSVGIGQISSEVPQNLSASRPQDRQFILSSKKLLLSDSGFYLCAWKSELGTQYFGPGTRLTVL.

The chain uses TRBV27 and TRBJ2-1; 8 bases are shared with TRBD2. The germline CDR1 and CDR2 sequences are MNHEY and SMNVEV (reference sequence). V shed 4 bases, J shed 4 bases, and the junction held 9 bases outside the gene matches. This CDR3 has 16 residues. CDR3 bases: TGTGCCAGCAGTTCCCGTTCTAGCGGGTTTTACAATGAGCAGTTCTTC. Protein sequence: CASSSRSSGFYNEQFF.